This passage covers 2 T cell receptor beta chains from one sample sequenced in a study of T cell responses to AZD1222 COVID-19 vaccine. The method was immunoSEQ multiplex PCR; TCRdb's version includes in-frame clones alone and lacks a portion of them. The repertoire holds 210,000 or so clones, 94% seen once, with roughly 1.8% in the top ten. Sequencing was performed on peripheral blood, taken 28 days after the second dose of the MenACWY control vaccine. The receptors originated from an adult who received the MenACWY meningococcal vaccine as a control.

The rearrangement joins TRBV15 to TRBJ1-4, with D unresolved. V gave up 4 bases and J gave up 2 bases, with 17 bases separating them. The CDR3 covers 17 residues. CDR1 and CDR2 (germline): LNHNV, YYDKDF (reference sequence). The CDR3 here is CATSNSRWSATNEKLFF. CDR3 in DNA: TGTGCCACCAGCAACTCTAGGTGGTCGGCGACTAATGAAAAACTGTTTTTT.

The chain uses TRBV7-9 and TRBJ2-1; possibly TRBD2 for D (6 bases). Trimming cost V 5 bases and J 7 bases, with 18 bases left between them. CDR3 length: 15 amino acids. Germline CDR1 is SEHNR and CDR2 is FQNEAQ (reference sequence). The CDR3 coding sequence is TGTGCCAGCAGCGGGGCGGGGAATTTTGGGAATGAGCAGTTCTTC. Translation gives CASSGAGNFGNEQFF.